The rows below give T cell receptor beta chains drawn from one sample of a study of blood T cell repertoires in COVID-19. Assay: immunoSEQ multiplex PCR; the TCRdb copy retains only in-frame clones and omits some. The profile shows 140,000 to 150,000 clones, 88% of them singletons. The sequencing input was PBMCs or T cells enriched from blood (not recorded which). All receptors derive from a woman in her twenties or thirties with acute COVID-19. The CDR3 runs from the conserved cysteine through the conserved F or W. D genes are given only for firm matches. Clone size, where shown, is once, few, many, or a class for clones that have expanded.

CDR3 DNA,CDR3 protein,D gene,J gene,V gene,clone size
TGTGCCTGGAGTAGACAACCGAACACTGAAGCTTTCTTT,CAWSRQPNTEAFF,.,TRBJ1-1,TRBV30,.
TGTGCCAGCAGCTTGGGGACAGGGGGCTCGTACACCATATATTTT,CASSLGTGGSYTIYF,TRBD1,TRBJ1-3,TRBV7-6,few
TGCGCCAGCAGCCATTTCGGGACAGGGGGCACTGAAGCTTTCTTT,CASSHFGTGGTEAFF,TRBD1,TRBJ1-1,TRBV4-1,.
TGTGCTAGCAGCTTAGATGGCCCAAGCTCTGGAAACACCATATATTTT,CASSLDGPSSGNTIYF,.,TRBJ1-3,TRBV7-7,.
TGTGCCAGTACTGGGAGGGACGGATATTATGAGCAGTTCTTC,CASTGRDGYYEQFF,TRBD2,TRBJ2-1,TRBV19,.
TGTGCCAGCAGCCTAAATCCCTTCTCTGGAAACACCATATATTTT,CASSLNPFSGNTIYF,.,TRBJ1-3,TRBV6-5,.
TGTGCCAGTAGGGGACAGGGGACTGCAACTAATGAAAAACTGTTTTTT,CASRGQGTATNEKLFF,TRBD1,TRBJ1-4,TRBV19,.
TGTGCCAGCAGTGGCGGCACTGAAGCTTTCTTT,CASSGGTEAFF,.,TRBJ1-1,TRBV7-9,.
TGTGCCAGCAATATGGGACGGCAGGGGAATGAGCAGTTCTTC,CASNMGRQGNEQFF,.,TRBJ2-1,TRBV6-5,.
TGTGCCAGCAGGAGACCGAGGGTGAACACTGAAGCTTTCTTT,CASRRPRVNTEAFF,.,TRBJ1-1,TRBV28,.
TGTGCCAGCTCACCATCGGACAGGGGGTCGGATACGCAGTATTTT,CASSPSDRGSDTQYF,TRBD1,TRBJ2-3,TRBV18,.
TGTGCCAGCAGCTTATGGGGTACAGGGGGCGCGGATGGCTACACCTTC,CASSLWGTGGADGYTF,TRBD1,TRBJ1-2,TRBV7-9,.
TGTGCCAGCCGGGACAGATCGAACACCGGGGAGCTGTTTTTT,CASRDRSNTGELFF,TRBD1,TRBJ2-2,TRBV7-3,.
TGTGCCAGCAGGCCTACGGGTTTCGCGGGCGAAAAACTGTTTTTT,CASRPTGFAGEKLFF,.,TRBJ1-4,TRBV6-5,.
TGTGCCAGCAGTCTGGACAGGGAGTACGAGCAGTACTTC,CASSLDREYEQYF,TRBD1,TRBJ2-7,TRBV27,.
TGCGCCAGCAGTACCGGGACAGGGAGGGCAGAAGCTTTCTTT,CASSTGTGRAEAFF,TRBD1,TRBJ1-1,TRBV5-1,few
TGTGCCAGCAGCCCAACCCGGGGGTACACAGATACGCAGTATTTT,CASSPTRGYTDTQYF,.,TRBJ2-3,TRBV7-2,.
TGCGCCAGCAGCCAACAGGGCGGTCAGCCCCAGCATTTT,CASSQQGGQPQHF,.,TRBJ1-5,TRBV4-1,.
TGTGCCAGCAGCTTAGATCCAGGGTTCGGGTTTATTGGTGAAGCTTTCTTT,CASSLDPGFGFIGEAFF,.,TRBJ1-1,TRBV7-9,once
TGTGCCAGCAGCCGGGGGACACTAATCACTGAAGCTTTCTTT,CASSRGTLITEAFF,.,TRBJ1-1,TRBV3-1/TRBV3-2,.
TGTGCCAGCAGTCCGACTAGCGGGAGTGCACATGAGCAGTTCTTC,CASSPTSGSAHEQFF,TRBD2,TRBJ2-1,TRBV27,.
TGTGCCAGCACCCGGGAGGGGGCATTTGAGCAGTTCTTC,CASTREGAFEQFF,.,TRBJ2-1,TRBV2,few
TGTGCCAGCAGTGCCCAGGGTGTTGGGACTGAAGCTTTCTTT,CASSAQGVGTEAFF,.,TRBJ1-1,TRBV25-1,.
TGTGCCAGTAGTAAGAGGGCAACTAATGAAAAACTGTTTTTT,CASSKRATNEKLFF,.,TRBJ1-4,TRBV19,.
TGCGCCAGCAGTGAGGAACTCGGGACAGGGGTCACTGAAGCTTTCTTT,CASSEELGTGVTEAFF,TRBD1,TRBJ1-1,TRBV10-1,.
TGTGCCACCAGACGGACAGGGGAGGATGAAAAACTGTTTTTT,CATRRTGEDEKLFF,TRBD1,TRBJ1-4,TRBV15,.
TGTGCCAGCAGCGGGACTGGCTCCTACAATGAGCAGTTCTTC,CASSGTGSYNEQFF,.,TRBJ2-1,TRBV7-3,.
TGTGCCAGCAGCCGGGACACCTATGGCTACACCTTC,CASSRDTYGYTF,.,TRBJ1-2,TRBV28,.
TGTGCCAGCAGCCAAGATCCAGTCCAAGAGACCCAGTACTTC,CASSQDPVQETQYF,.,TRBJ2-5,TRBV3-1/TRBV3-2,.
TGCAGCGCTTCCTCAGGAAACTCTGGAAACACCATATATTTT,CSASSGNSGNTIYF,.,TRBJ1-3,TRBV29-1,.
TGTGCCAGCAGCATAGGGGGCGTAGGTCAGCCCCAGCATTTT,CASSIGGVGQPQHF,TRBD1,TRBJ1-5,TRBV7-9,.
TGTGCCAGCAGCCCGTTCGGGACTAGCGGGATTGCCTACGAGCAGTACTTC,CASSPFGTSGIAYEQYF,TRBD2,TRBJ2-7,TRBV5-4,once
TGTGCCACCAGCAGAGTCTTGGCCGATACAGATAACTATGGCTACACCTTC,CATSRVLADTDNYGYTF,.,TRBJ1-2,TRBV15,.
TGCGCCAGCAGCTTGGTCGGACAGGGCTACAATGAGCAGTTCTTC,CASSLVGQGYNEQFF,TRBD1,TRBJ2-1,TRBV5-1,.
TGTGCCAGCAGTTACCTCCCGGTCACCGGGGAGCTGTTTTTT,CASSYLPVTGELFF,.,TRBJ2-2,TRBV6-5,.
TGTGCCAGCAGCTTCGGGGATCCCGAGTACAATGAGCAGTTCTTC,CASSFGDPEYNEQFF,.,TRBJ2-1,TRBV5-4,once
TGTGCCAGCAGCTCGGAGGGTAATGAGCAGTTCTTC,CASSSEGNEQFF,.,TRBJ2-1,TRBV5-6,.
TGTGCCAGCAGCTTAGGGCCGGGGACAAGTCTGTACTTC,CASSLGPGTSLYF,.,TRBJ2-7,TRBV7-9,.
TGCAGCGTTTCTAGCGGAACCTACGAGCAGTACTTC,CSVSSGTYEQYF,TRBD2,TRBJ2-7,TRBV29-1,.
TGTGCCAGCAGCGCCACCTCGTCACAGGGTAACCTAAACTATGGCTACACCTTC,CASSATSSQGNLNYGYTF,.,TRBJ1-2,TRBV5-5,.
TGTGCCATTAAGCCCGGGACAGGGAATGGCTACACCTTC,CAIKPGTGNGYTF,TRBD1,TRBJ1-2,TRBV10-3,once
TGTGCCTGGAGTGTCGGGCAGGGGGGTGGCTACACCTTC,CAWSVGQGGGYTF,TRBD1,TRBJ1-2,TRBV30,once
TGTGCCAGCAGTTCCCAGGGACAGGGGGCCCGCGCTGGCTACACCTTC,CASSSQGQGARAGYTF,TRBD1,TRBJ1-2,TRBV6-5,.
TGTGCCAGCAGTTACTCAGGGAATCGGGGGGATACGCAGTATTTT,CASSYSGNRGDTQYF,.,TRBJ2-3,TRBV6-5,.
TGCGCCAGCAGCCAAGATGGGACTAGCGGGCCCTATAATGAGCAGTTCTTC,CASSQDGTSGPYNEQFF,TRBD2,TRBJ2-1,TRBV4-3,.
TGTGCCAGCAGCCCCACAGGGGGCGTTAATGAAAAACTGTTTTTT,CASSPTGGVNEKLFF,TRBD1,TRBJ1-4,TRBV7-2,.
TGTGCCAGTAGTGTCGAGAGAACCGGGGAGCTGTTTTTT,CASSVERTGELFF,.,TRBJ2-2,TRBV19,.